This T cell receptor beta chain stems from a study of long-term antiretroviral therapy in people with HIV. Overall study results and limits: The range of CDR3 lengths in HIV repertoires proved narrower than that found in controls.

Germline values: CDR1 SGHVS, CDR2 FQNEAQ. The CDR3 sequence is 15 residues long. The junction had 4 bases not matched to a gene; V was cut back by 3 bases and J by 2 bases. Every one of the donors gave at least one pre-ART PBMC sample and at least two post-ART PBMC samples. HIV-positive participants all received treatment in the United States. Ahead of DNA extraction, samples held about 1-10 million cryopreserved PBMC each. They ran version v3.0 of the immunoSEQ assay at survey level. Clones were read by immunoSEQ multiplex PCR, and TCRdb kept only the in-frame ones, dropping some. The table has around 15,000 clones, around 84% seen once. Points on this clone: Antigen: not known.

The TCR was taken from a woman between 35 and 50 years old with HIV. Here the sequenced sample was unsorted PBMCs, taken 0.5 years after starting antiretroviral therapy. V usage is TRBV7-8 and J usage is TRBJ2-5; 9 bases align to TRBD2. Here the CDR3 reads CASSFGLAKQETQYF. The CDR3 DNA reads TGTGCCAGCAGCTTCGGACTAGCGAAACAAGAGACCCAGTACTTC.